This paragraph reports one TCR beta chain. The antigen is unknown. The data are from a study of cytomegalovirus exposure and HLA in healthy donors. Study-level points and caveats: In a later analysis, parvovirus B19, influenza, CMV and Epstein-Barr virus appeared linked to several top co-occurrence clusters. Researchers reported in a later analysis that a missense DCLRE1C variant was tied to TCR beta V- and J-gene trimming.

The study ran its PCR with 60 Vbeta and 13 Jbeta primers. TCRdb keeps only in-frame clones here, not all; method: immunoSEQ multiplex PCR. Seen here are 150,000 to 200,000 clones, roughly 85% observed once, and the top ten hold almost 6.5%. The germline V gene encodes CDR1 SGHTA and CDR2 FQGNSA. The V end was cut by 5 bases, the J end by 1 base, with 8 bases between. This CDR3 is 13 amino acids long. This receptor was identified in a man aged 35 to 55 in good health and CMV-seropositive. Sequencing was carried out using PBMCs. V usage is TRBV7-2 and J usage is TRBJ1-1, with a tentative D call TRBD1 (6 bases). In nucleotides, the CDR3 is TGTGCCAGCAGCCCGACAGGGAACACTGAAGCTTTCTTT. Translating it yields CASSPTGNTEAFF.